Sequencing of this T cell receptor (beta chain) was carried out in a study of siplizumab effects on memory and regulatory T cells. General study results and limits: In the presence of siplizumab, alloreactive sequences traceable to unstimulated CD4+ memory cells were significantly reduced. Roughly 80-97% of proliferating CD4+ or CD8+ clones defied assignment to a naive or memory phenotype. With siplizumab, mappable alloreactive CD4+ clones averaged roughly 69% Treg-derived, versus 25% to 30% in controls.

To note about this clone: Its target is unknown.

Germline V lookup: CDR1 MDHEN, CDR2 SYDVKM. The CDR3 spans 14 residues. Trimming removed 4 bases from V and 5 bases from J, with 14 bases in between. Each sample contributed about 10^5 TCR templates to the assay. Clones were read by immunoSEQ multiplex PCR, and TCRdb kept only the in-frame ones, dropping some. The sample carries 100,000 to 110,000 clones, approximately 94% recorded once. The chain links TRBV28 to TRBJ2-5; D is ambiguous. The sequenced material came from non-Treg CD4+ T cells sorted from blood. This TCR derives from a human donor in good health. The CDR3 is CASSSPGPRETQYF. The CDR3 bases are TGTGCCAGCAGTTCCCCGGGCCCGAGGGAGACCCAGTACTTC.